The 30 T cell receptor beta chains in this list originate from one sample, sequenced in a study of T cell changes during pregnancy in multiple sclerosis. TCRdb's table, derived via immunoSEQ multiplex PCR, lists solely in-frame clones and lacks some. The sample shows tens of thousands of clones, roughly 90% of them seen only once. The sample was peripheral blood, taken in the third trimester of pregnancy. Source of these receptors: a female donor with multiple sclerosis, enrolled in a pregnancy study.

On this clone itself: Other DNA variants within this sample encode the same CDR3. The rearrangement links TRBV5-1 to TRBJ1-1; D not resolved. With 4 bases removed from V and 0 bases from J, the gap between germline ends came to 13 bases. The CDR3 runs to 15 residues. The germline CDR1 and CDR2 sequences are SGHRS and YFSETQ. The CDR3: CASSPEEALNTEAFF. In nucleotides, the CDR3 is TGCGCCAGCAGCCCGGAGGAGGCCTTGAACACTGAAGCTTTCTTT.

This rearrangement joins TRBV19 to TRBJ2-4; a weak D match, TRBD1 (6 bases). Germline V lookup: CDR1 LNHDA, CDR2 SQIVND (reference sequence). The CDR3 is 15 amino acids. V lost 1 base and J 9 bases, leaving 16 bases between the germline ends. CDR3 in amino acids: CASSIGSGVEGIQYF. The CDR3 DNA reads TGTGCCAGTAGTATAGGGTCAGGGGTAGAGGGCATTCAGTACTTC.

CDR3: CASSYQNYEQYF. In DNA form, the CDR3 reads TGTGCCAGCAGTTACCAGAACTACGAGCAGTACTTC. The rearrangement links TRBV28 to TRBJ2-7; unclear D gene. Looked up from germline, CDR1 is MDHEN and CDR2 is SYDVKM. V was clipped by 4 bases and J by 3 bases, with 7 bases between them. CDR3 length: 12 amino acids.

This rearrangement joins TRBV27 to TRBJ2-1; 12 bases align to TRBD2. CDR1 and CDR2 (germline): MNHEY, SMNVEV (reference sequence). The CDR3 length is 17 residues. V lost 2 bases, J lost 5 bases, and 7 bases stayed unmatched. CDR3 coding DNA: TGTGCCAGCAGTTTAGGGCTAGCGGGGGGGACCAACAATGAGCAGTTCTTC. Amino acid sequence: CASSLGLAGGTNNEQFF.

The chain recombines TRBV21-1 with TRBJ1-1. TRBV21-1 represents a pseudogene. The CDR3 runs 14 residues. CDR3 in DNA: TGTGCCAGCACCCAAAGGGGAGGGGACACTGAAGCTTTCTTT. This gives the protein CASTQRGGDTEAFF.

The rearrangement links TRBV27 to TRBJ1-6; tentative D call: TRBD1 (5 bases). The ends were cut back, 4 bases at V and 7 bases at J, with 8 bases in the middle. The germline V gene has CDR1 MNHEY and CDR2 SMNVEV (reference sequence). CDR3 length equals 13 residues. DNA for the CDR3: TGTGCCAGCAGTTCCAGGGCGAATTCACCCCTCCACTTT. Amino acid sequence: CASSSRANSPLHF.

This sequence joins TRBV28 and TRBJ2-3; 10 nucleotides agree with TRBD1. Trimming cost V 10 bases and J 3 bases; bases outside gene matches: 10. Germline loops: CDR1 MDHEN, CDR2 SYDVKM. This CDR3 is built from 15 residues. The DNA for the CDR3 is TGTGCCACAAACCGGCCGGGACAGGGGACAGATACGCAGTATTTT. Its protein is CATNRPGQGTDTQYF.

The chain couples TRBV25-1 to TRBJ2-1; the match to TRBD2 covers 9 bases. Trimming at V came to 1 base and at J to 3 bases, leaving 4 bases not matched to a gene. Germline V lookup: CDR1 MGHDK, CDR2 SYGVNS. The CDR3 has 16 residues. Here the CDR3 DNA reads TGTGCCAGCAGTGAATGGTTAGCGGGGGACTACAATGAGCAGTTCTTC. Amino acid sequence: CASSEWLAGDYNEQFF.

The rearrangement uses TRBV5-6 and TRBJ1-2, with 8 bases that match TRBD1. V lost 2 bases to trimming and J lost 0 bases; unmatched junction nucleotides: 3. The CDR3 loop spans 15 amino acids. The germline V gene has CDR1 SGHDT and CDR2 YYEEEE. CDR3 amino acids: CASSFTGGANYGYTF. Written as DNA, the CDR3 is TGTGCCAGCAGCTTTACAGGGGGGGCTAACTATGGCTACACCTTC.

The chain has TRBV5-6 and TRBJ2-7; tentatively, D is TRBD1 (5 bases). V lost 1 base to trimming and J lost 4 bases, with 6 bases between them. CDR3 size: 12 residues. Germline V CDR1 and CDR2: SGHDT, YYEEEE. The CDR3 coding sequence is TGTGCCAGCAGCTTGAGGGGTTACGAGCAGTACTTC. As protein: CASSLRGYEQYF. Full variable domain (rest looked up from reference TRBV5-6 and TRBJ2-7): DAGVTQSPTHLIKTRGQQVTLRCSPKSGHDTVSWYQQALGQGPQFIFQYYEEEERQRGNFPDRFSGHQFPNYSSELNVNALLLGDSALYLCASSLRGYEQYFGPGTRLTVT.

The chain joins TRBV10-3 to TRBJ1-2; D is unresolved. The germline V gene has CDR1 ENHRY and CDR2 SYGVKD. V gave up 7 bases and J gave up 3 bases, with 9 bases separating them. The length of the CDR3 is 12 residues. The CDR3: CAIKGGDYGYTF. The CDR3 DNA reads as TGTGCCATCAAGGGAGGCGACTATGGCTACACCTTC.

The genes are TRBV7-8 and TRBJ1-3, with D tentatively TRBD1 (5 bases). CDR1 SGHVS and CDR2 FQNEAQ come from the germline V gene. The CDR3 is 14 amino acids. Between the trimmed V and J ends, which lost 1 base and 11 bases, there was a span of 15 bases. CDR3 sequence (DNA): TGTGCCAGCAGCTTAGGAGGCACTGACAGAGCCATATATTTT. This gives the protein CASSLGGTDRAIYF.

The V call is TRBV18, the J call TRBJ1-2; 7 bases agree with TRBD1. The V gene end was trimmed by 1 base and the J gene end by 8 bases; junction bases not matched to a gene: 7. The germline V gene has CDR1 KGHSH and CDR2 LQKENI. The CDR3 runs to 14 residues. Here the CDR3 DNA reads TGTGCCAGCTCACCACTTACAGGGGAGATCGGCTACACCTTC. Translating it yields CASSPLTGEIGYTF.

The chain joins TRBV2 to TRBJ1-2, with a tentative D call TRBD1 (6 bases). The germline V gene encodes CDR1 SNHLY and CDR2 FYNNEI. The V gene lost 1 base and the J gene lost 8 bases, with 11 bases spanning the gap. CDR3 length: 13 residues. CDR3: CASSEGQVGGYTF. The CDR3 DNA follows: TGTGCCAGCAGTGAAGGACAGGTAGGAGGCTACACCTTC.

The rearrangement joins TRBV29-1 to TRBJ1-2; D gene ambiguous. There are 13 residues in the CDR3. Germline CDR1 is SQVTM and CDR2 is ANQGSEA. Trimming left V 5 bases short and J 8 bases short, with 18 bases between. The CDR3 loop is CSVPGRPDGGYTF. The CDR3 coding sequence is TGCAGCGTTCCGGGGAGGCCCGACGGCGGCTACACCTTC.

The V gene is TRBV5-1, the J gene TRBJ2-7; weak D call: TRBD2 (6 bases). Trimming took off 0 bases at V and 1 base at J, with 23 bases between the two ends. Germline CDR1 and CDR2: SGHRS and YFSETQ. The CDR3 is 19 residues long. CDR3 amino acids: CASSLDTTHRRGTSYEQYF. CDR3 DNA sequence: TGCGCCAGCAGCTTGGACACCACACATAGGAGGGGTACATCCTACGAGCAGTACTTC.

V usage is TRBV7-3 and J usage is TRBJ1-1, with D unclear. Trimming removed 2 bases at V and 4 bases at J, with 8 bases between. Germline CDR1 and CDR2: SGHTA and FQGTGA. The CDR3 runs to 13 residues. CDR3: CASSLYSGTEAFF. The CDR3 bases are TGTGCCAGCAGCTTATACTCGGGCACTGAAGCTTTCTTT. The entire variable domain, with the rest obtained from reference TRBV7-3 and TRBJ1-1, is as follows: GAGVSQTPSNKVTEKGKYVELRCDPISGHTALYWYRQSLGQGPEFLIYFQGTGAADDSGLPNDRFFAVRPEGSVSTLKIQRTERGDSAVYLCASSLYSGTEAFFGQGTRLTVV.

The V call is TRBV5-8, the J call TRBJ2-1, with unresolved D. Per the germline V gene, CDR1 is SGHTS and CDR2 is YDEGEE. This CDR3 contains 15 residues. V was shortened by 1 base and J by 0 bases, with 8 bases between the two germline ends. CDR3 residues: CASSLYGSSYNEQFF. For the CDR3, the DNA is TGTGCCAGCAGCTTGTATGGTAGCTCCTACAATGAGCAGTTCTTC.

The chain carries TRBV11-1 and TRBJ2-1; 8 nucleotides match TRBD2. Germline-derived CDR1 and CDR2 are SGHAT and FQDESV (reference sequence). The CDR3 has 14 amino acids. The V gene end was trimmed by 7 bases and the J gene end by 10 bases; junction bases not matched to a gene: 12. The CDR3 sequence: CASIGEAGALEQFF. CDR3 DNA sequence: TGTGCCAGCATCGGAGAAGCGGGGGCCTTAGAGCAGTTCTTC.

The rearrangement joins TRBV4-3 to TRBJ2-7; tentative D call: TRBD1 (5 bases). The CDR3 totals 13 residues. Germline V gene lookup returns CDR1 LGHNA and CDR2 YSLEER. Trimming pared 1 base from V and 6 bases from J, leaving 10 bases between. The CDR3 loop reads CASSQGVDSEQYF. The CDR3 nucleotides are TGCGCCAGCAGCCAAGGCGTAGACAGCGAGCAGTACTTC.

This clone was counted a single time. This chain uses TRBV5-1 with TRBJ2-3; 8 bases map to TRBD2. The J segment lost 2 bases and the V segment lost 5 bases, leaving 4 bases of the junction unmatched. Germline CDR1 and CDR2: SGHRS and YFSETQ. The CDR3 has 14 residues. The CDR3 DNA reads TGCGCCAGCAGAACTAGCGGATCCACAGATACGCAGTATTTT. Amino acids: CASRTSGSTDTQYF. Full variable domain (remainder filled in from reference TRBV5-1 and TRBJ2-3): KAGVTQTPRYLIKTRGQQVTLSCSPISGHRSVSWYQQTPGQGLQFLFEYFSETQRNKGNFPGRFSGRQFSNSRSEMNVSTLELGDSALYLCASRTSGSTDTQYFGPGTRLTVL.

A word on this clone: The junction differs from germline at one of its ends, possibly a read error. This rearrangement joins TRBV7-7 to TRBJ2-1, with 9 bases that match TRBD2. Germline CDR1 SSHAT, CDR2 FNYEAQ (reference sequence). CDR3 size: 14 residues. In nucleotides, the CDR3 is TGTGCTAGCAGCCGTGGGTTGCGGGGGGGTGAGCAGTTCTTC. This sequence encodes CASSRGLRGGEQFF. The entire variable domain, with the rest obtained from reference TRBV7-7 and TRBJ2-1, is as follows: GAGVSQSPRYKVTKRGQDVTLRCDPISSHATLYWYQQALGQGPEFLTYFNYEAQPDKSGLPSDRFSAERPEGSISTLTIQRTEQRDSAMYRCASSRGLRGGEQFFGPGTRLTVL.

The CDR3 loop reads CASSSSGETYNEQFF. CDR3 coding DNA: TGTGCCAGCAGCTCAAGCGGGGAGACCTACAATGAGCAGTTCTTC. This chain joins TRBV5-5 and TRBJ2-1; 7 bases fit TRBD2. Germline values: CDR1 SGHKS, CDR2 YYEKEE (reference sequence). With 3 bases clipped from V and 2 bases from J, the junction kept 5 bases outside the gene matches. The CDR3 is 15 amino acids.

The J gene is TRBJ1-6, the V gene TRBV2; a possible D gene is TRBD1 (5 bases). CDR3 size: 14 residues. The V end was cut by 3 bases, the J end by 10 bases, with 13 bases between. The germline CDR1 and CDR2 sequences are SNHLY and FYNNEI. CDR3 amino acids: CASSELQVRSPLHF. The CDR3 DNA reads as TGTGCCAGCAGTGAGCTACAGGTCCGGTCACCCCTCCACTTT.

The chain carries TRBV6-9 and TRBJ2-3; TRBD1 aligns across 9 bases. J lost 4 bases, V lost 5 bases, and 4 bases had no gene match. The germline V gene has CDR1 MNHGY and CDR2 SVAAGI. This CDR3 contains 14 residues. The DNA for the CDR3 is TGTGCCAGCAGTCGTACAGGGGGCGCAGATACGCAGTATTTT. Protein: CASSRTGGADTQYF.

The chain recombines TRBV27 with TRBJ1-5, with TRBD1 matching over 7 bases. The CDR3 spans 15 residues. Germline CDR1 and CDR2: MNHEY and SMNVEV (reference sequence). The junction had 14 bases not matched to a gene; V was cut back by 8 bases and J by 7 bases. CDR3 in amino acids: CASGPSRGAGQPQHF. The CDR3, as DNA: TGTGCCAGCGGACCTTCCAGGGGGGCAGGGCAGCCCCAGCATTTT.

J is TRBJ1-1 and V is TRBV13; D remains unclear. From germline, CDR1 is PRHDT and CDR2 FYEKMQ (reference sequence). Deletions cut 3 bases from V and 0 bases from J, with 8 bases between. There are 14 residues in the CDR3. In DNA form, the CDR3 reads TGTGCCAGCAGCTTTCTACCGATGAACACTGAAGCTTTCTTT. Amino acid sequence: CASSFLPMNTEAFF. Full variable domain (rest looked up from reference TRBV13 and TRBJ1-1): AAGVIQSPRHLIKEKRETATLKCYPIPRHDTVYWYQQGPGQDPQFLISFYEKMQSDKGSIPDRFSAQQFSDYHSELNMSSLELGDSALYFCASSFLPMNTEAFFGQGTRLTVV.

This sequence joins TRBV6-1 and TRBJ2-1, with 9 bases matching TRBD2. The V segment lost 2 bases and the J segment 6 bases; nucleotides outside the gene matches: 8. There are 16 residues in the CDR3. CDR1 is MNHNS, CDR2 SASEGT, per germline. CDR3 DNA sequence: TGTGCCAGCAGTGAATCTGCGGGGGGGCCGGCCAATGAGCAGTTCTTC. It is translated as CASSESAGGPANEQFF.

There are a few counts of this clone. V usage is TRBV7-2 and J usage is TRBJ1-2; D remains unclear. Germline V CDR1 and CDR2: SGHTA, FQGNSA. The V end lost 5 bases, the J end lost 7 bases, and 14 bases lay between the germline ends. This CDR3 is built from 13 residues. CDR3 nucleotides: TGTGCCAGCAGCCCTTACACCTCGGGTGGCTACACCTTC. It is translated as CASSPYTSGGYTF. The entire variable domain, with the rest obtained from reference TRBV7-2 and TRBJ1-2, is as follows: GAGVSQSPSNKVTEKGKDVELRCDPISGHTALYWYRQSLGQGLEFLIYFQGNSAPDKSGLPSDRFSAERTGGSVSTLTIQRTQQEDSAVYLCASSPYTSGGYTFGSGTRLTVV.

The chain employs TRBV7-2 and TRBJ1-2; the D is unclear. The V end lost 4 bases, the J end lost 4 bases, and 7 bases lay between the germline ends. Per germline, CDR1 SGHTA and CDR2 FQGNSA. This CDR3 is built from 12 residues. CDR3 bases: TGTGCCAGCAGCTCGCGGGGCTATGGCTACACCTTC. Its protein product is CASSSRGYGYTF. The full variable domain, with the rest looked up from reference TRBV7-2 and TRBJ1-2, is GAGVSQSPSNKVTEKGKDVELRCDPISGHTALYWYRQSLGQGLEFLIYFQGNSAPDKSGLPSDRFSAERTGGSVSTLTIQRTQQEDSAVYLCASSSRGYGYTFGSGTRLTVV.